This TCR beta chain derives from a study of regulatory T cells in long-lasting Graves disease (dated by TCRdb to the early 2020s). About the study as a whole: Newly diagnosed Graves' disease patients had taken antithyroid drugs for less than 3 months. This study used TCR sequencing and RNA sequencing of peripheral blood to compare persistent Graves' disease patients against newly diagnosed Graves' disease patients. A total of some 35 samples underwent TCR sequencing, from around 13 patients with persistent Graves' disease and 20 or so patients with newly diagnosed Graves' disease. The study took place in China and was registered as a clinical trial.

Library creation used multiplex PCR. Sequenced on an Illumina HiSeq 4000. TCR beta libraries were built with iRepertoire HTBI primers and Arm-PCR amplification of CDR3 regions. Gel purification was performed on PCR products prior to sequencing. For the original study's pipeline: Across samples, approximately 68 TRBV and roughly 13 TRBJ segments were identified and used for gene usage analysis of CDR3 amino acid clonotypes. COPE and FqMerger were used to merge filtered high-quality paired reads into contigs. Contigs were aligned with BLAST to IMGT TRBV, TRBD and TRBJ reference genes, and CDR3 was defined per IMGT. Any clonotype with a frequency above 0.1% was counted as a highly expanded clone. Shannon entropy served as the measure of repertoire diversity, while the Gini coefficient captured V-J evenness. Public clonotypes were defined as clonotypes shared by more than one individual. The raw public data were reprocessed by TCRdb itself: fastp quality trimming at Q25, MiXCR clonotype calling, in-frame beta chains only. Identical CDR3 proteins give one entry, which carries the most common genes and DNA. The V and J calls were not made by the authors but by TCRdb's processing. This sample lists over 500,000 distinct CDR3 sequences; 15% to 20% were detected once. The ten largest clonotypes hold 15% to 20% of the sample.

The full study reports these points: Patients with persistent disease shared more public clonotypes (over 2,500) than newly diagnosed patients did (more than 900). Sequencing and analysis were restricted to the TCR beta chain. The authors acknowledged the small sample size as a limitation that may reduce accuracy. Lower TCR Shannon entropy and fewer highly expanded clones were observed in persistent Graves' disease patients than in newly diagnosed patients, which suggested clonal expansion. Because the primary lesion, thyroid tissue, could not be accessed, the study looked at peripheral blood alone.

Regarding this clonotype: The antigen this receptor binds is unknown. There are no base qualities to consult, and no much larger clone falls within one base.

The time point label here, explained by the study, means: newly diagnosed GD, antithyroid drugs for less than 3 months. For both TCR sequencing and RNA sequencing, RNA was extracted from PBMCs in TRIzol. The diagnosis of Graves' disease was made according to American Thyroid Association guidelines. Patients were recruited from an endocrinology department in Xi'an, China. Each patient gave approximately 10 milliliters of peripheral blood, collected in an EDTA anticoagulant tube. PBMCs were isolated by Ficoll Paque Plus density gradient separation without further T cell sorting. An Agilent 2100 Bioanalyzer and agarose gel were used to assess RNA quality, and a NanoDrop 2000 was used to measure RNA concentration. These same data were also listed under a study on T cells in Graves' hyperthyroidism and ophthalmopathy. From that second study: Stable Graves' hyperthyroidism was defined as no progression to ophthalmopathy during 18 months of follow-up. Hyperthyroidism patients were newly diagnosed, with disease duration under 2 months, and aged 18 to 65 years. Exclusion was applied to patients with uncontrolled infections, other autoimmune diseases, pregnancy or lactation. Diagnoses relied on clinical symptoms, serum thyroxine and TRAb, thyroid ultrasound and orbital computed tomography. For the first round of RT-PCR on the TCR CDR3, the HTBI primer set was used together with the Qiagen OneStep RT-PCR kit. Blood samples also contained most of the expanded thyroid clonotypes (frequency above 0.001), which suggests that blood repertoires may reflect thyroid immune responses. A 13 V-J signature model separated ophthalmopathy from stable hyperthyroidism, with approximately 87% sensitivity and roughly 82% specificity in cross-validation and 80%/75% in testing. In validation, the model predicted progression to ophthalmopathy a median of about 5.9 months before onset, with roughly 68% sensitivity and 72.22% specificity. A discovery cohort of roughly 100 patients, about 40 with Graves' ophthalmopathy and 55 to 65 with stable Graves' hyperthyroidism, was used to find distinguishing TCR V-J signatures. An independent validation cohort of under 20 hyperthyroidism patients and about 16 patients who later progressed to ophthalmopathy tested prospective prediction of ophthalmopathy. The 100 discovery patients were divided at random into training and test sets in a 7:3 ratio. In roughly six Graves' hyperthyroidism patients, the study also compared T-cell repertoires from thyroid tissue with T-cell repertoires from blood. After blood sampling, hyperthyroidism patients were treated with methimazole at a starting dose of 30 mg daily, and ophthalmopathy patients were treated with high-dose intravenous methylprednisolone. Libraries were constructed in a second round of multiplex PCR, after which size selection and purification were performed. Paired-end sequencing of the libraries was performed with 100 bp reads on an Illumina HiSeq2000. SOAPnuke was used to process the raw data, removing reads that contained adapters or uncalled bases, had a mean Phred below 15, or lacked an exact match to the constant primer or identifier. High-quality paired reads were merged with COPE v1.2.5, and unique nucleotide sequences were defined as clonotypes. Clonotypes were aligned to IMGT TRBV, TRBD and TRBJ reference segments using MiTCR v1.1. Analysis was restricted to V-J combinations with a frequency above 0.0001, which covered about 99% of repertoires. The TCS score was defined as the ratio of F50 (clonal expansion) to E x V (chaos), calculated using BLOSUM62-based TCRdist between CDR3 peptides within each V-J. Welch's t-statistics and random forest reduced approximately 520 V-J features to about 13, which were used in a naive Bayes classifier (R e1071). No statistical method was used to fix the sample size in advance, and group allocation was not hidden from the investigators. The paper reports TCR Vbeta CDR3 sequencing of some 140 peripheral blood samples: around 45 ophthalmopathy, approximately 74 hyperthyroidism and 17 progressor patients.

The clonotype was recovered from a woman aged 25-40 years with Graves disease. Donor details come from another sample of the same person, matched by shared clones. This sample comprised peripheral blood mononuclear cells (PBMCs), obtained at new diagnosis, from a patient treated with antithyroid drugs.

The CDR3 protein is CASSPGKTGTVNTEAFF. The sequenced DNA: TGTGCCAGCAGCCCCGGGAAAACCGGGACAGTGAACACTGAAGCTTTCTTT. The sequence joins TRBV12-3 or TRBV12-4 to TRBJ1-1; the central 7 bases match TRBD1. Its CDR3 holds 17 amino acids, cysteine through phenylalanine. CDR3 DNA only is kept here, 51 bases in frame from base 1. For this chain, trimming is 6 bases at the V end and 0 bases at the J end, and the number of junction bases without a gene match is 13.